A selection of T cell receptor beta chains follows, all from one sample in a study of CD8 T cells in Susac syndrome. TCRdb called the immunoSEQ multiplex PCR reads again in MiXCR, with one record for every CDR3 protein. The sample lists roughly 180,000 distinct CDR3 sequences, around 96% occurring once. What was sequenced was CD4+ T cells from PBMCs. These receptors were obtained from a human donor in good health. Each CDR3 is given with its conserved first and last residue. The D gene is left open where the match is weak. Clone size is given for some rows only: seen once, a few or many times, or a class if the clone is expanded.

>NA|TRBD2|TRBV3-1|TRBJ2-3
TGTGCCAGCAGCCAAGCCCTAGCGGGGCCAGATACGCAGTATTTT
CASSQALAGPDTQYF
>NA|NA|TRBV7-9|TRBJ2-6
TGTGCCAGCAGCTTAGCAGGGGGTTACTCTGGGGCCAACGTCCTGACTTTC
CASSLAGGYSGANVLTF
>NA|NA|TRBV9|TRBJ2-7
TGTGCCAGCAGCGTTACTAGCAGTCCCTACGAGCAGTACTTC
CASSVTSSPYEQYF
>NA|TRBD2|TRBV18|TRBJ2-1
TGTGCCAGCTCACCACCGGTAGCGGGGGGCCTTGAGCAGTTCTTC
CASSPPVAGGLEQFF
>NA|NA|TRBV27|TRBJ1-2
TGTGCCAGCAGTTTGTACGGTAAATCGGGCTACACCTTC
CASSLYGKSGYTF
>NA|TRBD1|TRBV11-2|TRBJ1-3
TGTGCCAGCAGCTTCACAGGGGCGCAAGGAAACACCATATATTTT
CASSFTGAQGNTIYF
>NA|TRBD2|TRBV15|TRBJ2-1
TGTGCCACCAGCAGTCCGAAGCGGGGGGGAAACAATGAGCAGTTCTTC
CATSSPKRGGNNEQFF
>NA|TRBD2|TRBV20-1|TRBJ2-7
TGCAGTGCTCCAGGACGTGGGGCTAGCGGAGACTACGAGCAGTACTTC
CSAPGRGASGDYEQYF
>NA|NA|TRBV20-1|TRBJ2-3
TGCAGTGCTAAACGGGGAGGTCAAGATACGCAGTATTTT
CSAKRGGQDTQYF
>once|TRBD1|TRBV20-1|TRBJ1-5
TGCAGTGCTGAGAGGACAGGGGAGATGGCCCAGCATTTT
CSAERTGEMAQHF
>NA|NA|TRBV29-1|TRBJ1-1
TGCAGCGTTGCTCGGGGCATGAACACTGAAGCTTTCTTT
CSVARGMNTEAFF
>NA|TRBD1|TRBV7-9|TRBJ1-5
TGTGCCAGCAGTGGGACAGGGGATCAGCCCCAGCATTTT
CASSGTGDQPQHF
>NA|NA|TRBV29-1|TRBJ2-5
TGCAGCTTCTTAGGGCTGGAGACCCAGTACTTC
CSFLGLETQYF
>NA|NA|TRBV25-1|TRBJ1-1
TGTGCCAGCAGTGAATTCAAGGAGGGCACTGAAGCTTTCTTT
CASSEFKEGTEAFF
>NA|NA|TRBV27|TRBJ2-1
TGTGCCAGCAGTCCTCTCGGTGCTAATGAGCAGTTCTTC
CASSPLGANEQFF
>once|NA|TRBV12-5|TRBJ2-7
TGTGCTAGTGGGGACTCGTCCTCCTACGAGCAGTACTTC
CASGDSSSYEQYF
>NA|NA|TRBV20-1|TRBJ2-2
TGCAGTGCTAGAGATTTCAGGGACACCGGGGAGCTGTTTTTT
CSARDFRDTGELFF
>NA|NA|TRBV7-7|TRBJ2-7
TGTGCTAGCAGCTTGACTAGAGTGCAGTACTTC
CASSLTRVQYF
>NA|NA|TRBV27|TRBJ2-3
TGTGCCAGCACGGGGGCATTCGGAGATACGCAGTATTTT
CASTGAFGDTQYF
>NA|NA|TRBV9|TRBJ2-5
TGTGCCAGCAGCGTTTCGGCCGGAGAAGAGACCCAGTACTTC
CASSVSAGEETQYF
>NA|NA|TRBV7-2|TRBJ2-7
TGTGCCAGCAGCTTGCCCCTTCAGGGACTGTCCCACGAGCAGTACTTC
CASSLPLQGLSHEQYF
>once|NA|TRBV30|TRBJ2-5
TGTGCCTGGAGTATACAAGAGACCCAGTACTTC
CAWSIQETQYF
>NA|NA|TRBV10-3|TRBJ1-2
TGTGCCATCAGCCCCCACCCGGGGCCGGAGGGAGGCTACACCTTC
CAISPHPGPEGGYTF
>NA|NA|TRBV15|TRBJ2-3
TGTGCCACCAGCAGAGGGTCAGATACGCAGTATTTT
CATSRGSDTQYF
>NA|NA|TRBV7-9|TRBJ2-5
TGTGCCAGCAGCTTAGTGGGAGAGGAGACCCAGTACTTC
CASSLVGEETQYF
>NA|NA|TRBV14|TRBJ2-7
TGTGCCAGCAGCCAAGAGTACGGGTTCTACGAGCAGTACTTC
CASSQEYGFYEQYF
>NA|NA|TRBV27|TRBJ1-2
TGTGCCAGCAGGGGCGATGGGGGCTACACCTTC
CASRGDGGYTF
>NA|TRBD1|TRBV20-1|TRBJ2-5
TGCAGTGCTAGAGACATAAGACAGGGGGATTTGGAGACCCAGTACTTC
CSARDIRQGDLETQYF
>NA|NA|TRBV30|TRBJ1-1
TGTGCCTGGAGCGGGGCCGGGGGAACCTACACTGAAGCTTTCTTT
CAWSGAGGTYTEAFF
>NA|NA|TRBV20-1|TRBJ1-5
TGCAGTGCTAGGGCTCCGAGGGATAGCAATCAGCCCCAGCATTTT
CSARAPRDSNQPQHF
>NA|NA|TRBV7-2|TRBJ2-7
TGTGCCAGCAGCTTAGCCAACAGAGACGAGCAGTACTTC
CASSLANRDEQYF
>NA|TRBD1|TRBV27|TRBJ2-3
TGTGCCAGCAGTCAAGGACAGGGGTTCACAGATACGCAGTATTTT
CASSQGQGFTDTQYF
>NA|NA|TRBV12-3/TRBV12-4|TRBJ2-3
TGTGCCAGCACCCAAGGTCCCTTCGGCACAGATACGCAGTATTTT
CASTQGPFGTDTQYF
>NA|TRBD1|TRBV20-1|TRBJ2-7
TGCAGTGCTCCCGGGACAGCTACTTACGAGCAGTACTTC
CSAPGTATYEQYF